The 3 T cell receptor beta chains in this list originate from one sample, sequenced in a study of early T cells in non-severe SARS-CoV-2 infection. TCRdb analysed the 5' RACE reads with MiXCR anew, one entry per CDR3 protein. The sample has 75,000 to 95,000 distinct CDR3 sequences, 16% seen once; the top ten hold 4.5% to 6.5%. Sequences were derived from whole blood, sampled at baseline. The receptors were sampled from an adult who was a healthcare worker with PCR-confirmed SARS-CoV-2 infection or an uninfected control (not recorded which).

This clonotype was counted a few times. The CDR3 reads CASSSEMYEQYF. The CDR3 bases are TGCGCCAGCAGCTCGGAGATGTACGAGCAGTACTTC. The chain combines TRBV5-1 with TRBJ2-7; D ambiguous. Trimming pared 3 bases from V and 4 bases from J, leaving 8 bases between. Germline CDR1 SGHRS, CDR2 YFSETQ. The CDR3 spans 12 residues.

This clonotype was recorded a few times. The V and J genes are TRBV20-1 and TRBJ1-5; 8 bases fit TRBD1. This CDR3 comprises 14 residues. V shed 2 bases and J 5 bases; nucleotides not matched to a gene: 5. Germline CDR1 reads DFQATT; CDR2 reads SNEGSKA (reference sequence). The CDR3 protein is CSARPGQEHQPQHF. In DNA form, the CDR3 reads TGCAGTGCTAGACCGGGACAGGAGCATCAGCCCCAGCATTTT.

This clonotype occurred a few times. In nucleotides, the CDR3 is TGTGCCAGCAGTCAGCGGACAGGGCATGGCTACACCTTC. Encoded protein: CASSQRTGHGYTF. V is TRBV6-6 and J is TRBJ1-2; 8 bases agree with TRBD1. The CDR3 runs to 13 residues. Trimming cost V 5 bases and J 6 bases; bases outside gene matches: 5. Germline V gives CDR1 MNHNY, CDR2 SVGAGI (reference sequence).